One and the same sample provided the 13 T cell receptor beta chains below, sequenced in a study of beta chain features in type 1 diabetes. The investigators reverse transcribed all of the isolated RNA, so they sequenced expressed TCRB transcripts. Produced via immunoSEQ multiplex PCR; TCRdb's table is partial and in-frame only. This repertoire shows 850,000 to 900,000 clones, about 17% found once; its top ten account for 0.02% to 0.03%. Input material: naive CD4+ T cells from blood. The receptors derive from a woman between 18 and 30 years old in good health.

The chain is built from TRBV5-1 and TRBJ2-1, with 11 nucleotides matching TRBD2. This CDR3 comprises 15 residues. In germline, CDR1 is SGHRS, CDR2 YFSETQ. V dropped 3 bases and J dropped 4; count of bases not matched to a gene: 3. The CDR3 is CASSWGLAVYNEQFF. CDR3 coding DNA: TGCGCCAGCAGCTGGGGACTAGCGGTTTACAATGAGCAGTTCTTC. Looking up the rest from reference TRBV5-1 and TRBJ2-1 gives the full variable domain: KAGVTQTPRYLIKTRGQQVTLSCSPISGHRSVSWYQQTPGQGLQFLFEYFSETQRNKGNFPGRFSGRQFSNSRSEMNVSTLELGDSALYLCASSWGLAVYNEQFFGPGTRLTVL.

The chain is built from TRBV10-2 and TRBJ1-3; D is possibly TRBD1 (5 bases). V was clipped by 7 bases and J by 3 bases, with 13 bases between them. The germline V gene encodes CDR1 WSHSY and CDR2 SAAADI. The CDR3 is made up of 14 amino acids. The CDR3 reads CASMVAGNGNTIYF. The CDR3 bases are TGCGCCAGCATGGTGGCAGGGAATGGAAACACCATATATTTT.

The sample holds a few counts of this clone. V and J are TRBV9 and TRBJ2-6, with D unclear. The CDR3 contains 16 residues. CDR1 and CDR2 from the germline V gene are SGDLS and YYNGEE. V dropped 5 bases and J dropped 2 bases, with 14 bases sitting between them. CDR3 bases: TGTGCCAGCAGTAAAACTCGGTTAGCTGGGGCCAACGTCCTGACTTTC. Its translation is CASSKTRLAGANVLTF.

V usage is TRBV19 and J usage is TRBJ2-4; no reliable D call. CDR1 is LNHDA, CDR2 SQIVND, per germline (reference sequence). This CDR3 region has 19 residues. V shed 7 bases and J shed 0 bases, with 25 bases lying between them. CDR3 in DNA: TGTGCCAGTAAGCAGCGTCCGGACGATTTCTCCATAGCCAAAAACATTCAGTACTTC. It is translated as CASKQRPDDFSIAKNIQYF.

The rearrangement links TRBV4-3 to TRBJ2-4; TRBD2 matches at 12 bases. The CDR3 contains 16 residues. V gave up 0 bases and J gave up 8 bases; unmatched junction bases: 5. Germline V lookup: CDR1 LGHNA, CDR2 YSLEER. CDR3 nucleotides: TGCGCCAGCAGCCAAGATCGACTAGCGGGAGTTGACATTCAGTACTTC. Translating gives CASSQDRLAGVDIQYF.

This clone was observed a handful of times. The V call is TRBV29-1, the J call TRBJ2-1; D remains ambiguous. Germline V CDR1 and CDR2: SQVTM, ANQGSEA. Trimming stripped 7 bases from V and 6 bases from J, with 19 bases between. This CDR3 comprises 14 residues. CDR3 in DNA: TGCAGCGCCCAAAGAGTGGCCGGCGGCAATGAGCAGTTCTTC. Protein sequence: CSAQRVAGGNEQFF.

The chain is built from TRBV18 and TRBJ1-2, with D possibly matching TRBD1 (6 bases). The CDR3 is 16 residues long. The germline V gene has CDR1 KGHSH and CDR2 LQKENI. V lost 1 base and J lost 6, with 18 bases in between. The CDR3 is CASSPLTGYELDGYTF. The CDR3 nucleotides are TGTGCCAGCTCACCACTCACAGGGTACGAGTTGGATGGCTACACCTTC.

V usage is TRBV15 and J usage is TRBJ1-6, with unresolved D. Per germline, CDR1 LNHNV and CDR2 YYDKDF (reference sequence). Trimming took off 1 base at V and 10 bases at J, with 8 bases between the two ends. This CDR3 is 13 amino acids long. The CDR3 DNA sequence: TGTGCCACCAGCAGAGGATTCGCATCACCCCTCCACTTT. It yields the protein CATSRGFASPLHF.

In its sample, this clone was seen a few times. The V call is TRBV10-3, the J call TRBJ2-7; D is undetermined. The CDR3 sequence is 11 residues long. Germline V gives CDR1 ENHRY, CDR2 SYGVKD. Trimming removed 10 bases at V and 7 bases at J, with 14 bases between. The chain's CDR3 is CATWATREQYF. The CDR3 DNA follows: TGTGCCACCTGGGCGACGAGGGAGCAGTACTTC.

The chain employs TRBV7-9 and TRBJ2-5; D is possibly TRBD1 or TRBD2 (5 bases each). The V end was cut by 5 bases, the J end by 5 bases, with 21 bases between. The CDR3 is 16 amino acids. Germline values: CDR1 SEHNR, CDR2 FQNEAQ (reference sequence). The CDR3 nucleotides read TGTGCCAGCAGCGCCCGGACAAAGGGACGGCCGGAGACCCAGTACTTC. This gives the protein CASSARTKGRPETQYF.

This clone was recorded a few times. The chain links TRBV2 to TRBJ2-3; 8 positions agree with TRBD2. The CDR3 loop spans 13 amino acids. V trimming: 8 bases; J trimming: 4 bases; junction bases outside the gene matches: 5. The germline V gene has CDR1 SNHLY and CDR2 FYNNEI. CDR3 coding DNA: TGTGCCAGCCGGGCGACTAGCGCAGATACGCAGTATTTT. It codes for CASRATSADTQYF.

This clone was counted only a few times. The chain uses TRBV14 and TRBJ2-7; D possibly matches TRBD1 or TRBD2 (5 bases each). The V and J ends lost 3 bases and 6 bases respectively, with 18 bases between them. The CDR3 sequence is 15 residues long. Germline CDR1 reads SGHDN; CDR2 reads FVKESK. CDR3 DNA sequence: TGTGCCAGCAGCCATCCCGGGGTAGGGGTAAGCGAGCAGTACTTC. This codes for CASSHPGVGVSEQYF.

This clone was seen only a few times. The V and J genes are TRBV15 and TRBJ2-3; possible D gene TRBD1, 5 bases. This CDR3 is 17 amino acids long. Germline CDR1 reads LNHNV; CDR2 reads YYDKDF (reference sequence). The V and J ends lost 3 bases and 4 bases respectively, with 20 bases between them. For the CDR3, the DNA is TGTGCCACCAGCAGCCCTAGGGGAAGTGCATTCCCAGATACGCAGTATTTT. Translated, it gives CATSSPRGSAFPDTQYF.